A single sample gave rise to the 13 T cell receptor beta chains below, sequenced in a study of cytomegalovirus exposure and HLA in healthy donors (dated by TCRdb to about 2017). Library method: the immunoSEQ multiplex PCR assay. TCRdb limited this immuneACCESS table to in-frame rearrangements with V and J called. A share of clones is missing; checked studies link under half to unresolved V genes, and the rest is unexplained. This sample comprises 150,000 to 200,000 clones, approximately 84% of them detected only once. The ten largest clones add up to 2.8% of the sample. Sequenced: PBMCs. The receptors originated from a woman aged 18-30 years in good health and CMV-seropositive.

This chain links TRBV5-1 with TRBJ2-6; TRBD2 matches 7 bases. V was pared by 3 bases and J by 2 bases, with 8 bases of the junction left unmatched. CDR3 length: 17 residues. Germline CDR1 and CDR2: SGHRS and YFSETQ. This chain's CDR3 is CASSWEGRGAGANVLTF. The CDR3 nucleotides are TGCGCCAGCAGCTGGGAGGGAAGAGGGGCTGGGGCCAACGTCCTGACTTTC. Combining the CDR3 with reference TRBV5-1 and TRBJ2-6 gives the whole variable domain KAGVTQTPRYLIKTRGQQVTLSCSPISGHRSVSWYQQTPGQGLQFLFEYFSETQRNKGNFPGRFSGRQFSNSRSEMNVSTLELGDSALYLCASSWEGRGAGANVLTFGAGSRLTVL.

This chain joins TRBV10-3 and TRBJ1-4; D call uncertain. CDR1 is ENHRY and CDR2 is SYGVKD in the germline V gene. The CDR3 is made up of 13 amino acids. Trimming pared 5 bases from V and 8 bases from J, leaving 12 bases between. The CDR3 loop is CAISPSGSEKLFF. DNA for the CDR3: TGTGCCATCAGTCCGTCCGGTAGCGAAAAACTGTTTTTT.

The chain uses TRBV5-1 and TRBJ1-2; D is ambiguous. This CDR3 region has 11 residues. Trimming took 5 bases from V and 5 from J, leaving 7 bases between them. Germline V gene data show CDR1 as SGHRS and CDR2 as YFSETQ. This chain's CDR3 is CASSSGYGYTF. CDR3 DNA: TGCGCCAGCAGTTCGGGTTATGGCTACACCTTC. Full variable domain (missing parts from reference TRBV5-1 and TRBJ1-2): KAGVTQTPRYLIKTRGQQVTLSCSPISGHRSVSWYQQTPGQGLQFLFEYFSETQRNKGNFPGRFSGRQFSNSRSEMNVSTLELGDSALYLCASSSGYGYTFGSGTRLTVV.

The chain combines TRBV5-1 with TRBJ2-7; 8 nucleotides match TRBD2. J gave up 0 bases and V 7 bases, and 3 bases lay outside the gene matches. The germline V gene encodes CDR1 SGHRS and CDR2 YFSETQ. The CDR3 totals 13 residues. The CDR3 loop reads CASGAGASYEQYF. DNA of the CDR3: TGCGCCAGCGGAGCGGGGGCCTCCTACGAGCAGTACTTC.

Only a few counts were recorded for this clone. This CDR3 is CASAPSGSYEQYF. In nucleotides, the CDR3 is TGTGCCAGTGCCCCCTCCGGCTCCTACGAGCAGTACTTC. The chain combines TRBV19 with TRBJ2-7; no clear D. Trimming took 8 bases from V and 0 from J, leaving 11 bases between them. Germline assignment: CDR1 LNHDA and CDR2 SQIVND (reference sequence). The CDR3 is made up of 13 amino acids. The variable domain in full, completed from reference TRBV19 and TRBJ2-7, reads DGGITQSPKYLFRKEGQNVTLSCEQNLNHDAMYWYRQDPGQGLRLIYYSQIVNDFQKGDIAEGYSVSREKKESFPLTVTSAQKNPTAFYLCASAPSGSYEQYFGPGTRLTVT.

The chain links TRBV9 to TRBJ2-7; 7 bases match TRBD1. The V gene's germline CDR1 is SGDLS and CDR2 YYNGEE. The CDR3 sequence is 14 residues long. Trimming cost V 4 bases and J 4 bases; bases outside gene matches: 8. CDR3 DNA: TGTGCCAGCAGCCCACAGGGGACAGTTTACGAGCAGTACTTC. This gives the protein CASSPQGTVYEQYF.

This chain connects TRBV29-1 to TRBJ2-1; D unclear. Germline values: CDR1 SQVTM, CDR2 ANQGSEA. CDR3 length equals 13 residues. Trimming pared 1 base from V and 6 bases from J, leaving 10 bases between. The CDR3, as DNA: TGCAGCGTTGAAGTGTCCGGTTTCAATGAGCAGTTCTTC. Translation: CSVEVSGFNEQFF.

This clone was recorded only once. The rearrangement joins TRBV6-1 to TRBJ2-1; D might be TRBD2 (7 bases). This CDR3 has 14 residues. The V gene's germline CDR1 is MNHNS and CDR2 SASEGT. Between the trimmed V and J ends, which lost 10 bases and 7 bases, there was a span of 20 bases. CDR3 in amino acids: CATHRGGLGNEQFF. CDR3 bases: TGTGCCACCCATAGGGGGGGTCTGGGGAATGAGCAGTTCTTC.

The chain combines TRBV6-5 with TRBJ2-5, with 8 positions matching TRBD1. From germline, CDR1 is MNHEY and CDR2 SVGAGI. Losses at the gene ends were 1 base for V and 7 bases for J; bases not matched to a gene: 8. CDR3 size: 15 residues. DNA of the CDR3: TGTGCCAGCAGTTACTTCGGACAGGGTCGAGCGACCCAGTACTTC. This gives the protein CASSYFGQGRATQYF.

V and J are TRBV6-5 and TRBJ1-1; TRBD1 agrees at 11 bases. CDR3 length: 14 residues. From germline, CDR1 is MNHEY and CDR2 SVGAGI. The V gene end was trimmed by 2 bases and the J gene end by 5 bases; junction bases not matched to a gene: 1. As DNA, the CDR3 is TGTGCCAGCAGTTACGGGACAGGGGGGACTGAAGCTTTCTTT. Its protein is CASSYGTGGTEAFF.

In DNA, the CDR3 is TGTGCCAGCAGGGTGGGACAGGCTAACTATGGCTACACCTTC. Translated: CASRVGQANYGYTF. The rearrangement uses TRBV2 and TRBJ1-2, with 8 bases matching TRBD1. Germline V lookup: CDR1 SNHLY, CDR2 FYNNEI. CDR3 length: 14 residues. Unmatched junction bases numbered 3, after V lost 6 bases and J lost 0 bases. Full variable domain (outside the CDR3, taken from reference TRBV2 and TRBJ1-2): EPEVTQTPSHQVTQMGQEVILRCVPISNHLYFYWYRQILGQKVEFLVSFYNNEISEKSEIFDDQFSVERPDGSNFTLKIRSTKLEDSAMYFCASRVGQANYGYTFGSGTRLTVV.

This sequence joins TRBV2 and TRBJ2-7, with D possibly matching TRBD2 (5 bases). Trimming took 5 bases from V and 5 from J, leaving 13 bases between them. This CDR3 spans 13 amino acids. Germline lookup yields CDR1 SNHLY and CDR2 FYNNEI. The CDR3 DNA reads TGTGCCAGCAGTCAAGGTCCCGGGGACGAGCAGTACTTC. As protein: CASSQGPGDEQYF. Complete variable domain (other parts from reference TRBV2 and TRBJ2-7): EPEVTQTPSHQVTQMGQEVILRCVPISNHLYFYWYRQILGQKVEFLVSFYNNEISEKSEIFDDQFSVERPDGSNFTLKIRSTKLEDSAMYFCASSQGPGDEQYFGPGTRLTVT.

The genes are TRBV5-6 and TRBJ2-7; perhaps TRBD2 as D (5 bases). V gave up 5 bases and J gave up 0 bases, with 9 bases separating them. The CDR3 spans 13 residues. The germline V gene encodes CDR1 SGHDT and CDR2 YYEEEE. The chain's CDR3 is CASRTRDSYEQYF. The CDR3 DNA follows: TGTGCCAGCAGAACCCGGGACTCCTACGAGCAGTACTTC.